The rows below give T cell receptor beta chains drawn from one sample of a study of blood T cell repertoires in COVID-19. Repertoires were generated with immunoSEQ multiplex PCR, while TCRdb's copy carries only in-frame clones and drops some. The sample contains 350,000 to 400,000 clones, 88% of which appear only once. The sample taken for sequencing was PBMCs or T cells enriched from blood (not recorded which). These receptors were obtained from a young woman who had recovered from COVID-19. Both conserved end residues are part of each CDR3. The order of the fields is V gene, D gene, J gene, CDR3 protein. A D gene is named only where the DNA matches it firmly.

V: TRBV2; D: TRBD1; J: TRBJ1-5; CDR3: CASSEALQGSWDSLRPQHF
V: TRBV5-1; D: NA; J: TRBJ1-2; CDR3: CASSLAAGAAYGYTF
V: TRBV24-1; D: NA; J: TRBJ1-5; CDR3: CATSDPSGAQHF
V: TRBV2; D: NA; J: TRBJ1-5; CDR3: CASSEWGRDQPQHF
V: TRBV7-2; D: TRBD2; J: TRBJ2-4; CDR3: CASSHGGARYIQYF
V: TRBV7-9; D: TRBD1; J: TRBJ2-7; CDR3: CASSPGTDSYEQYF
V: TRBV5-6; D: NA; J: TRBJ1-6; CDR3: CASSEGSIYNSPLHF
V: TRBV7-9; D: NA; J: TRBJ1-1; CDR3: CASSPNLGDKNRAFF
V: TRBV15; D: NA; J: TRBJ2-7; CDR3: CATSNYRVPYEQYF
V: TRBV4-2; D: TRBD2; J: TRBJ2-1; CDR3: CASSQAPGLISNEQFF
V: TRBV20-1; D: TRBD1; J: TRBJ1-6; CDR3: CSASGGQGGVNSPLHF
V: TRBV28; D: TRBD1; J: TRBJ1-4; CDR3: CASRTGQGGIITNEKLFF
V: TRBV19; D: NA; J: TRBJ1-2; CDR3: CASSIPGGSNYGYTF
V: TRBV3-1/TRBV3-2; D: TRBD1; J: TRBJ2-1; CDR3: CASSLFSGQVLNEQFF
V: TRBV9; D: TRBD1; J: TRBJ1-2; CDR3: CASSVGDSYGYTF
V: TRBV5-1; D: TRBD2; J: TRBJ2-1; CDR3: CASSYRTSGGYNEQFF
V: TRBV4-1; D: NA; J: TRBJ1-6; CDR3: CASSQDLGVGNSPLHF
V: TRBV6-5; D: NA; J: TRBJ2-7; CDR3: CATSERSSYEQYF
V: TRBV10-1; D: TRBD1; J: TRBJ2-7; CDR3: CASSKGATYEQYF
V: TRBV6-5; D: NA; J: TRBJ1-6; CDR3: CASKETNNSPLHF
V: TRBV3-1/TRBV3-2; D: TRBD1; J: TRBJ1-3; CDR3: CASSRQGAGNTIYF
V: TRBV11-2; D: NA; J: TRBJ1-1; CDR3: CASSSVKKTVKNTEAFF
V: TRBV19; D: TRBD1; J: TRBJ1-4; CDR3: CASSRTGDEKLFF
V: TRBV11-2; D: TRBD2; J: TRBJ2-4; CDR3: CASSLGSGGVDIQYF
V: TRBV28; D: NA; J: TRBJ2-2; CDR3: CASSLYEVLGNTGELFF
V: TRBV7-6; D: NA; J: TRBJ1-5; CDR3: CASSLEQNQPQHF
V: TRBV27; D: NA; J: TRBJ2-7; CDR3: CASRRGNEQYF
V: TRBV19; D: NA; J: TRBJ1-2; CDR3: CASSLTVPYGYTF
V: TRBV6-1; D: NA; J: TRBJ2-5; CDR3: CASSEVGSGARETQYF
V: TRBV11-2; D: NA; J: TRBJ1-2; CDR3: CAAITPGYGYTF
V: TRBV30; D: TRBD1; J: TRBJ1-5; CDR3: CAWSTGQGHQPQHF
V: TRBV11-1; D: TRBD1; J: TRBJ1-5; CDR3: CASSLGTGNGQPQHF
V: TRBV6-5; D: NA; J: TRBJ1-1; CDR3: CASMRAGPNTEAFF
V: TRBV9; D: TRBD1; J: TRBJ1-3; CDR3: CASSVDPGGTGNTIYF
V: TRBV2; D: NA; J: TRBJ1-1; CDR3: CASTTGYGTEAFF
V: TRBV5-1; D: NA; J: TRBJ2-7; CDR3: CASSQGDSGVLHEQYF
V: TRBV24-1; D: NA; J: TRBJ2-4; CDR3: CATSDRTTSAKNIQYF
V: TRBV11-3; D: NA; J: TRBJ1-3; CDR3: CASSSGGRSSGNTIYF
V: TRBV3-1/TRBV3-2; D: NA; J: TRBJ2-5; CDR3: CASSLMAGGPWETQYF
V: TRBV5-1; D: NA; J: TRBJ2-5; CDR3: CASTSEARETQYF
V: TRBV7-9; D: NA; J: TRBJ1-5; CDR3: CASSLVAGWGTAGQPQHF
V: TRBV5-1; D: TRBD1; J: TRBJ1-1; CDR3: CASTLGDRGRIGTEAFF
V: TRBV30; D: NA; J: TRBJ1-5; CDR3: CAWSVYYSNQPQHF
V: TRBV5-5; D: TRBD1; J: TRBJ2-7; CDR3: CASSDRGRSYEQYF
V: TRBV27; D: TRBD2; J: TRBJ2-3; CDR3: CASRDTSGGNTDTQYF
V: TRBV11-1; D: NA; J: TRBJ2-2; CDR3: CASSLVADTGELFF
V: TRBV11-2; D: TRBD1; J: TRBJ1-1; CDR3: CASSLLTGALSEAFF
V: TRBV5-1; D: NA; J: TRBJ1-2; CDR3: CASSLREGRNYGYTF
V: TRBV5-1; D: NA; J: TRBJ2-1; CDR3: CASSLTVLSYNEQFF
V: TRBV2; D: NA; J: TRBJ1-1; CDR3: CASGERGMNTEAFF
V: TRBV7-6; D: TRBD2; J: TRBJ2-7; CDR3: CASSLGRGTSSYEQYF
V: TRBV24-1; D: TRBD1; J: TRBJ1-5; CDR3: CATSESGQDLYSNQPQHF
V: TRBV27; D: NA; J: TRBJ1-1; CDR3: CASSWAGARTEAFF
V: TRBV19; D: NA; J: TRBJ2-7; CDR3: CASSPAVGYEQYF
V: TRBV15; D: NA; J: TRBJ1-1; CDR3: CATSRVSGYTEAFF
V: TRBV30; D: NA; J: TRBJ1-4; CDR3: CAWSVRATNEKLFF
V: TRBV4-3; D: NA; J: TRBJ1-4; CDR3: CASSPRQINGEKLFF